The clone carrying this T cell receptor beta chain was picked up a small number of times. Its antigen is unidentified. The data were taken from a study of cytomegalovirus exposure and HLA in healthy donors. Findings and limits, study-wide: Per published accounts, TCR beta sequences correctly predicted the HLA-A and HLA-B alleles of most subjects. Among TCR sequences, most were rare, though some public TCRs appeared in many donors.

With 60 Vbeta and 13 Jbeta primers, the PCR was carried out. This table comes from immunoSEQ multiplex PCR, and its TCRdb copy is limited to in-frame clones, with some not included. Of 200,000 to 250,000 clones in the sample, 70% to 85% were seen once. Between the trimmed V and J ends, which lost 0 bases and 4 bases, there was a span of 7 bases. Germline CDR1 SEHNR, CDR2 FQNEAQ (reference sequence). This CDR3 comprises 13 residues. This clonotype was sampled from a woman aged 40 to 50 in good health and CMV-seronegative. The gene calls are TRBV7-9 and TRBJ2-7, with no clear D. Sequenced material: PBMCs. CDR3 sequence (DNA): TGTGCCAGCAGCTTAGCCAGATATTACGAGCAGTACTTC. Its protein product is CASSLARYYEQYF.